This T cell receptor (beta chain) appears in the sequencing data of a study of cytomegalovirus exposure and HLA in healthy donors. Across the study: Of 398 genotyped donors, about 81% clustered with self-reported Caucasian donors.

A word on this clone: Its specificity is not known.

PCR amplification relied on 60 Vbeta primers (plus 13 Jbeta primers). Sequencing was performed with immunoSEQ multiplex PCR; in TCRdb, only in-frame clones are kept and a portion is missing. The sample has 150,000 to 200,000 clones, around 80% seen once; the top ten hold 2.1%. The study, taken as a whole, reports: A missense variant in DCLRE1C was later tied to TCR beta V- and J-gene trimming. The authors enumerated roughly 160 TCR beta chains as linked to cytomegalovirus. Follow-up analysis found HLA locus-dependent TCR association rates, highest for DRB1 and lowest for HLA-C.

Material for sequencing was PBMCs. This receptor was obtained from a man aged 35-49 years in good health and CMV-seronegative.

The CDR3 DNA reads as TGTGCCAGCAGCTCCCGCCCCGGGAGCACAGATACGCAGTATTTT. It encodes CASSSRPGSTDTQYF. The rearrangement uses TRBV9 and TRBJ2-3; D gene ambiguous. This CDR3 comprises 15 residues. In germline, CDR1 is SGDLS, CDR2 YYNGEE. Between the trimmed V and J ends, which lost 4 bases and 0 bases, there was a span of 12 bases.